This is a list of T cell receptor beta chains from one sample in a study of Graves' ophthalmopathy and Graves' hyperthyroidism. Using its own MiXCR run on the multiplex PCR reads, TCRdb lists one record per CDR3 protein. The table has some 360,000 distinct CDR3 sequences, roughly 15% seen once. Sequencing was carried out using peripheral blood. The receptors were sampled from an adult woman with stable Graves' hyperthyroidism. The CDR3 runs from the conserved cysteine through the conserved F or W. D genes are given only for firm matches. The listing skips clone size in some rows; elsewhere it reads once, few, many or a size class.

J,V,D,size,CDR3,DNA
TRBJ1-1,TRBV15,.,few,CATSTASRGLGTFF,TGTGCCACCAGCACCGCGTCCCGGGGTCTAGGAACTTTCTTT
TRBJ2-7,TRBV28,TRBD2,.,CASRTSGSSPWEQYF,TGTGCCAGCAGGACAAGCGGGAGTAGTCCCTGGGAGCAGTACTTC
TRBJ1-2,TRBV6-5,TRBD1,few,CASSNRGRDGYTF,TGTGCCAGCAGTAACAGGGGGCGGGATGGCTACACCTTC
TRBJ1-5,TRBV6-2/TRBV6-3,TRBD1,many,CASTSDRGVNQPQHF,TGTGCCAGCACATCGGACAGGGGAGTCAATCAGCCCCAGCATTTT
TRBJ1-3,TRBV6-5,.,.,CASSYSGPGEGNTIYF,TGTGCCAGCAGTTACTCGGGTCCAGGGGAAGGAAACACCATATATTTT
TRBJ2-2,TRBV29-1,.,many,CSVGTANTGELFF,TGCAGCGTTGGGACGGCGAACACCGGGGAGCTGTTTTTT
TRBJ2-2,TRBV15,.,many,CATSRATNTGELFF,TGTGCCACCAGCAGAGCGACGAACACCGGGGAGCTGTTTTTT
TRBJ2-5,TRBV5-1,.,few,CASRPGGVDETQYF,TGCGCCAGCAGGCCTGGGGGCGTAGACGAGACCCAGTACTTC
TRBJ2-5,TRBV27,TRBD2,many,CASSGSGSSEVETQYF,TGTGCCAGCAGCGGTAGCGGGTCATCAGAGGTGGAGACCCAGTACTTC
TRBJ1-1,TRBV28,.,.,CASSEAGRVNTEAFF,TGTGCCAGCAGCGAGGCCGGGAGGGTGAACACTGAAGCTTTCTTT
TRBJ2-5,TRBV6-5,TRBD1,many,CASSYGTDQETQYF,TGTGCCAGCAGTTACGGGACAGACCAAGAGACCCAGTACTTC
TRBJ2-7,TRBV12-3/TRBV12-4,TRBD2,once,CASSKGTSGTHSYEQYF,TGTGCCAGCAGTAAGGGGACTAGCGGGACCCACTCCTACGAGCAGTACTTC
TRBJ1-5,TRBV7-3,.,.,CASPRSNQPQHF,TGTGCCAGTCCTCGATCCAATCAGCCCCAGCATTTT
TRBJ2-7,TRBV6-1,.,.,CASSEGGRYEQYF,TGTGCCAGCAGTGAAGGGGGGAGGTACGAGCAGTACTTC
TRBJ2-7,TRBV6-2/TRBV6-3,.,many,CASSYPTRLVGSYEQYF,TGTGCCAGCAGTTACCCGACCCGACTAGTTGGCTCCTACGAGCAGTACTTC
TRBJ2-7,TRBV12-3/TRBV12-4,TRBD2,.,CASSGEAGGSSYEQYF,TGTGCCAGCAGTGGGGAAGCGGGAGGGAGCTCCTACGAGCAGTACTTC
TRBJ2-7,TRBV7-9,TRBD1,.,CASSSDRDSIYEQYF,TGTGCCAGCAGTTCTGACCGGGACAGCATCTACGAGCAGTACTTC
TRBJ2-7,TRBV6-5,TRBD1,many,CAGSYGGQGKSSYEQYF,TGTGCCGGCAGTTACGGCGGACAGGGAAAGAGCTCCTACGAGCAGTACTTC
TRBJ2-7,TRBV28,TRBD1,.,CASSATGTLYEQYF,TGTGCCAGCAGTGCGACAGGGACGCTCTACGAGCAGTACTTC
TRBJ1-1,TRBV6-5,.,.,CASSYSGKRTEAFF,TGTGCCAGCAGTTACTCGGGCAAAAGGACTGAAGCTTTCTTT
TRBJ1-1,TRBV20-1,.,many,CSASLDSELMNTEAFF,TGCAGTGCTAGTCTGGACAGTGAGTTGATGAACACTGAAGCTTTCTTT
TRBJ2-7,TRBV6-2/TRBV6-3,.,many,CASSPAAYYDQYF,TGTGCCAGCAGTCCCGCTGCTTACTACGATCAGTACTTC
TRBJ2-7,TRBV18,.,few,CASSRGPTYEQYF,TGTGCCAGCTCACGAGGTCCTACCTACGAGCAGTACTTC
TRBJ2-7,TRBV6-1,TRBD1,many,CASSVPGQGTYEQYF,TGTGCCAGCAGTGTTCCGGGACAGGGCACTTACGAGCAGTACTTC
TRBJ2-7,TRBV14,TRBD1,.,CASSRNRDRAHEQYF,TGTGCCAGCAGTCGAAACCGGGACAGGGCCCACGAGCAGTACTTC
TRBJ2-3,TRBV6-5,.,many,CASSYADTQYF,TGTGCCAGCAGTTACGCAGATACGCAGTATTTT
TRBJ2-2,TRBV5-5,.,.,CASSFGLELFF,TGTGCCAGCAGCTTTGGCTTAGAGCTGTTTTTT
TRBJ1-1,TRBV12-5,.,many,CASGLVLGAGYTEAFF,TGTGCTAGTGGTTTGGTACTGGGGGCAGGATACACTGAAGCTTTCTTT
TRBJ2-2,TRBV19,.,many,CASSIKDDPIFTGELFF,TGTGCCAGTAGTATTAAAGACGACCCGATATTCACCGGGGAGCTGTTTTTT
TRBJ2-7,TRBV20-1,TRBD2,few,CSAFGTSMYEQYF,TGCAGTGCTTTCGGGACTAGCATGTACGAGCAGTACTTC
TRBJ1-1,TRBV4-3,.,many,CASSQDRRGNTEAFF,TGCGCCAGCAGCCAAGATCGGCGGGGGAACACTGAAGCTTTCTTT
TRBJ2-7,TRBV11-2,TRBD1,many,CASSLSPQGGYEQYF,TGTGCCAGCAGCTTATCCCCACAGGGGGGATACGAGCAGTACTTC
TRBJ1-5,TRBV6-5,.,many,CASSSGAQPQHF,TGTGCCAGCAGTTCCGGAGCGCAGCCCCAGCATTTT
TRBJ1-5,TRBV6-1,.,many,CASSESGGNQPQHF,TGTGCCAGCAGTGAATCGGGGGGTAATCAGCCCCAGCATTTT
TRBJ2-2,TRBV6-2/TRBV6-3,.,many,CASRVLGTGELFF,TGTGCCAGCAGAGTCTTGGGCACCGGGGAGCTGTTTTTT
TRBJ2-7,TRBV10-3,.,many,CAISDSGTLLYEQYF,TGTGCCATCAGTGATTCCGGGACACTCCTTTACGAGCAGTACTTC
TRBJ1-2,TRBV5-1,.,.,CASSHGRSYGYTF,TGCGCCAGCAGCCATGGACGGTCCTATGGCTACACCTTC
TRBJ2-5,TRBV10-3,.,.,CAINPGGGQETQYF,TGTGCCATCAACCCCGGTGGGGGTCAAGAGACCCAGTACTTC
TRBJ2-7,TRBV7-2,.,many,CASSLNRAIPYEQYF,TGTGCCAGCAGCTTAAACAGGGCGATCCCTTACGAGCAGTACTTC
TRBJ1-5,TRBV28,.,many,CASSWLGFGDQPQHF,TGTGCCAGCAGTTGGCTGGGGTTTGGAGATCAGCCCCAGCATTTT
TRBJ1-5,TRBV12-3/TRBV12-4,.,many,CASRLGVGQPQHF,TGTGCCAGCAGATTAGGGGTAGGTCAGCCCCAGCATTTT
TRBJ2-7,TRBV7-2,TRBD2,many,CASSLSGRPPYEQYF,TGTGCCAGCAGCTTAAGCGGGAGACCCCCCTACGAGCAGTACTTC
TRBJ1-5,TRBV24-1,.,many,CATSDETGFQPQHF,TGTGCCACCAGTGACGAGACAGGTTTTCAGCCCCAGCATTTT
TRBJ2-7,TRBV7-9,TRBD1,many,CASSFFGQGADEQYF,TGTGCCAGCAGCTTTTTTGGACAGGGGGCAGACGAGCAGTACTTC
TRBJ2-7,TRBV18,TRBD2,.,CASSSPSGRALYEQYF,TGTGCCAGCTCATCACCTTCCGGGAGGGCCCTCTACGAGCAGTACTTC